This T cell receptor (beta chain) is drawn from a study of blood T cell repertoires in COVID-19. Study information: Material from acute and convalescent COVID-19 was sourced from the United States, Italy and Spain. PBMCs, B-cell-depleted T cells, or T cells were the source of the cDNA or gDNA that made up the material.

The V gene end was trimmed by 0 bases and the J gene end by 2 bases; junction bases not matched to a gene: 10. The CDR3 runs 17 residues. Germline V CDR1 and CDR2: SGHTA, FQGNSA. In the authors' methods: Nucleated cell counts were estimated from reference gene primer amplification. Assay used: immunoSEQ multiplex PCR; TCRdb lists only in-frame clones, some missing. For V, J and clone size, that table is used; D and trimming come from the DNA. The sample has 300,000 to 350,000 clones; around 87% are singletons. The specimen was peripheral blood. This sequence was found in a man aged 18 to 29 with active or convalescent COVID-19. This chain joins TRBV7-2 and TRBJ2-7, with TRBD1 identical over 7 bases. The CDR3: CASSLAGVGQNTYEQYF. The CDR3 bases are TGTGCCAGCAGCTTAGCGGGAGTGGGACAGAATACCTACGAGCAGTACTTC.